The rows below give T cell receptor beta chains drawn from one sample of a study of cytomegalovirus exposure and HLA in healthy donors. Clones were read by immunoSEQ multiplex PCR, and TCRdb kept only the in-frame ones, dropping some. Of about 88,000 clones listed, 80% to 85% were seen once; the top ten hold 9.5% to 13%. The sequenced material came from PBMCs. These receptors were obtained from a young woman in good health and CMV-seropositive. Both conserved end residues are part of each CDR3. A D gene is named only where the DNA matches it firmly. Size is omitted from some rows. Given values are once, few, many or a class for expanded clones.

V gene,CDR3 length,J gene,clone size,D gene,CDR3 protein,CDR3 DNA
TRBV15,16,TRBJ2-5,-,-,CATSRDGREGEETQYF,TGTGCCACCAGCAGAGACGGCCGTGAGGGAGAGGAGACCCAGTACTTC
TRBV28,15,TRBJ2-1,-,TRBD2,CASSTSGNSYNEQFF,TGTGCCAGCAGTACTAGCGGCAACTCCTACAATGAGCAGTTCTTC
TRBV6-1,13,TRBJ1-2,-,-,CASRAQGNYGYTF,TGTGCCAGCAGGGCCCAGGGCAACTATGGCTACACCTTC
TRBV30,14,TRBJ1-2,-,TRBD1,CAWSAGGGNYGYTF,TGTGCCTGGAGTGCAGGGGGTGGTAACTATGGCTACACCTTC
TRBV9,17,TRBJ2-6,-,-,CASSPPSGTSGANVLTF,TGTGCCAGCAGCCCCCCCTCAGGCACCTCTGGGGCCAACGTCCTGACTTTC
TRBV5-1,19,TRBJ1-1,-,TRBD1,CASSQDRGLRRLLNTEAFF,TGCGCCAGCAGCCAAGACAGGGGGCTTAGGAGGTTGTTGAACACTGAAGCTTTCTTT
TRBV7-2,15,TRBJ2-1,-,TRBD2,CASSGTSGVYNEQFF,TGTGCCAGCAGCGGGACTAGCGGGGTTTACAATGAGCAGTTCTTC
TRBV5-8,15,TRBJ1-5,-,-,CASSFETGSNQPQHF,TGTGCCAGCAGCTTCGAGACTGGGAGCAATCAGCCCCAGCATTTT
TRBV7-9,15,TRBJ2-3,-,TRBD2,CASSPPGLAPNTQYF,TGTGCCAGCAGCCCCCCGGGACTAGCTCCAAATACGCAGTATTTT
TRBV5-1,13,TRBJ1-2,few,TRBD1,CASSWDSTYGYTF,TGCGCCAGCAGCTGGGACAGCACATATGGCTACACCTTC
TRBV7-2,16,TRBJ1-5,-,-,CASSGRGRGAGQPQHF,TGTGCCAGCAGCGGTCGGGGTCGGGGGGCAGGCCAGCCCCAGCATTTT
TRBV27,16,TRBJ2-1,-,TRBD2,CASSLWGTSNYNEQFF,TGTGCCAGCAGTTTATGGGGGACTAGCAACTACAATGAGCAGTTCTTC
TRBV12-5,15,TRBJ2-2,-,-,CASGQGTSNTGELFF,TGTGCTAGTGGCCAGGGGACATCGAACACCGGGGAGCTGTTTTTT
TRBV9,15,TRBJ2-5,-,TRBD1,CASSASGTGSETQYF,TGTGCCAGCAGCGCCTCCGGGACAGGGAGTGAGACCCAGTACTTC
TRBV7-9,16,TRBJ2-3,once,-,CASTPPWSERTDTQYF,TGTGCCAGCACTCCCCCCTGGTCGGAGCGCACAGATACGCAGTATTTT
TRBV10-2,18,TRBJ2-6,-,TRBD1,CASGRVDRGNSGANVLTF,TGCGCCAGCGGACGGGTGGACAGGGGGAACTCTGGGGCCAACGTCCTGACTTTC
TRBV5-1,14,TRBJ2-1,-,TRBD2,CASSPLAGGNEQFF,TGCGCCAGCAGCCCATTGGCGGGGGGAAATGAGCAGTTCTTC
TRBV2,17,TRBJ1-1,-,-,CASSEARRAGGNTEAFF,TGTGCCAGCAGTGAAGCACGGAGGGCGGGGGGTAACACTGAAGCTTTCTTT
TRBV4-3,16,TRBJ2-1,few,-,CASSQDAGGPYNEQFF,TGCGCCAGCAGCCAAGATGCCGGGGGGCCCTACAATGAGCAGTTCTTC
TRBV4-3,14,TRBJ2-3,-,-,CASSQEQTTDTQYF,TGCGCCAGCAGCCAAGAACAGACCACAGATACGCAGTATTTT
TRBV2,14,TRBJ2-3,-,TRBD1,CASKSETGGDTQYF,TGTGCCAGCAAGTCCGAGACAGGGGGAGATACGCAGTATTTT
TRBV30,13,TRBJ1-2,-,TRBD1,CAWSRQGEGGYTF,TGTGCCTGGAGTCGGCAGGGGGAAGGTGGCTACACCTTC
TRBV5-6,13,TRBJ2-5,-,TRBD2,CASSKTSGETQYF,TGTGCCAGCAGCAAGACTAGCGGGGAGACCCAGTACTTC
TRBV28,14,TRBJ1-2,-,-,CASSPVQGNYGYTF,TGTGCCAGCAGTCCCGTCCAGGGTAACTATGGCTACACCTTC
TRBV29-1,13,TRBJ2-7,-,TRBD2,CSVTGTKSYEQYF,TGCAGCGTAACCGGGACTAAGTCCTACGAGCAGTACTTC
TRBV18,16,TRBJ2-7,-,TRBD1,CASSPSRDRDSYEQYF,TGTGCCAGCTCACCGTCCCGGGACAGGGATTCCTACGAGCAGTACTTC
TRBV27,15,TRBJ1-4,-,TRBD1,CASSLSDRVHEKLFF,TGTGCCAGCAGTTTATCGGACAGGGTTCATGAAAAACTGTTTTTT
TRBV7-3,13,TRBJ1-1,-,-,CASSSMPGAEAFF,TGTGCCAGCAGCTCGATGCCAGGGGCTGAAGCTTTCTTT
TRBV18,16,TRBJ2-7,-,-,CASSPRSGPSSYEQYF,TGTGCCAGCTCACCACGGTCGGGTCCCTCCTCCTACGAGCAGTACTTC
TRBV10-3,17,TRBJ2-7,-,TRBD2,CAISESTSGGAPYEQYF,TGTGCCATCAGTGAGTCAACTAGCGGGGGGGCCCCCTACGAGCAGTACTTC
TRBV28,14,TRBJ2-7,-,-,CASSGTVSSYEQYF,TGTGCCAGCAGCGGGACTGTGAGCTCCTACGAGCAGTACTTC
TRBV10-3,15,TRBJ2-1,few,TRBD2,CAISEPGLAPNEQFF,TGTGCCATCAGTGAGCCGGGACTAGCCCCCAATGAGCAGTTCTTC
TRBV7-6,16,TRBJ2-7,-,-,CASSLVSDSSSYEQYF,TGTGCCAGCAGCTTAGTGTCCGACAGCAGCTCCTACGAGCAGTACTTC
TRBV5-1,14,TRBJ1-1,-,-,CASSLNFLNTEAFF,TGCGCCAGCAGCCTTAATTTTTTGAACACTGAAGCTTTCTTT
TRBV7-9,14,TRBJ1-5,-,-,CASSLSGGNQPQHF,TGTGCCAGCAGCTTAAGCGGGGGCAATCAGCCCCAGCATTTT
TRBV19,14,TRBJ2-2,-,-,CATTTGLVFGELFF,TGTGCCACTACGACAGGATTGGTCTTCGGGGAGCTGTTTTTT
TRBV4-1,16,TRBJ1-2,-,-,CASSQTGTPTGDGYTF,TGCGCCAGCAGCCAAACCGGGACACCTACTGGGGATGGCTACACCTTC
TRBV28,11,TRBJ1-2,-,-,CASGGYYGYTF,TGTGCCAGCGGCGGATACTATGGCTACACCTTC
TRBV27,17,TRBJ2-5,-,-,CASSLSNPGRGWWTQYF,TGTGCCAGCAGTTTATCGAATCCGGGGCGGGGTTGGTGGACCCAGTACTTC
TRBV19,15,TRBJ2-3,-,TRBD1,CASSSRTGIPDTQYF,TGTGCCAGTAGTAGTCGGACAGGGATACCAGATACGCAGTATTTT
TRBV18,18,TRBJ1-2,-,TRBD1,CASSPPGQGGPSNYGYTF,TGTGCCAGCTCACCCCCCGGACAGGGGGGCCCCTCTAACTATGGCTACACCTTC
TRBV25-1,16,TRBJ1-6,-,-,CASSDPGGSYNSPLHF,TGTGCCAGCAGTGATCCCGGAGGCTCCTATAATTCACCCCTCCACTTT
TRBV6-5,14,TRBJ2-7,-,TRBD1,CASRRDRGQHEQYF,TGTGCCAGCAGGAGGGACAGGGGGCAACACGAGCAGTACTTC
TRBV27,16,TRBJ2-3,-,TRBD2,CASNYYSGGGTDTQYF,TGTGCCAGCAACTATTATAGCGGGGGGGGGACAGATACGCAGTATTTT
TRBV7-7,13,TRBJ2-7,-,TRBD1,CASSLTGSGEQYF,TGTGCCAGCAGCTTGACAGGGTCGGGAGAGCAGTACTTC
TRBV7-2,16,TRBJ1-5,once,-,CASSLHGPAGNQPQHF,TGTGCCAGCAGCTTACACGGTCCCGCGGGCAATCAGCCCCAGCATTTT
TRBV4-1,14,TRBJ1-1,-,-,CASSQDRGERRAFF,TGCGCCAGCAGCCAAGATCGGGGGGAGCGGCGAGCTTTCTTT
TRBV7-9,13,TRBJ1-1,-,-,CASSSGGRTEAFF,TGTGCCAGCAGCTCCGGTGGGCGCACTGAAGCTTTCTTT
TRBV19,15,TRBJ2-1,once,-,CASRSSRDLYDEQFF,TGTGCCAGTAGATCCTCGAGGGATTTATACGATGAGCAGTTCTTC